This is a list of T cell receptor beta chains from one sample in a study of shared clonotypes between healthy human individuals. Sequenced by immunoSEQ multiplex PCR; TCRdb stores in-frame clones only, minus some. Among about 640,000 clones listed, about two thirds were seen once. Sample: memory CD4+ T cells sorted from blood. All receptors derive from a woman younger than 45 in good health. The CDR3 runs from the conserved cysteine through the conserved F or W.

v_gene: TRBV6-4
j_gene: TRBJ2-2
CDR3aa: CASSDRDTNTGELFF

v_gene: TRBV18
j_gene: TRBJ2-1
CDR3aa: CASSPRGPNSYNEQFF

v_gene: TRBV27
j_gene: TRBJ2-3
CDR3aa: CASSLWGPYGGRRTDTQYF

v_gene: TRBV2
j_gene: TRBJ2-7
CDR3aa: CASKYRDRSSYEQYF

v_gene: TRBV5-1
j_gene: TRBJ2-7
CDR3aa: CASSSIPGQPYEQYF

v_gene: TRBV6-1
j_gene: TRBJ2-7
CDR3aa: CATKRTSGYEQYF

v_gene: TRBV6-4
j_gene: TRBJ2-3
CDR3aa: CASSGSGSTDTQYF

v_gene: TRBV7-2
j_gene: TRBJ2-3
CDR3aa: CASSSFQRTDTQYF

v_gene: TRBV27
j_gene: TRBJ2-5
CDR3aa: CASSFRSPAQETQYF

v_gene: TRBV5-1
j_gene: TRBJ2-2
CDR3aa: CASSGTGTTNTGELFF

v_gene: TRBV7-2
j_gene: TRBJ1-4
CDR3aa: CASSLTGTGGSTNEKLFF

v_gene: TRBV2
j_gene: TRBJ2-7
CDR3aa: CASSVKREKQYF

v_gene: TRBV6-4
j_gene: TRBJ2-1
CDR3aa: CASSLGGPLNPNEQFF

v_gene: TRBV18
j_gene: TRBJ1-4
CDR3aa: CASSPGTGGLNEKLFF

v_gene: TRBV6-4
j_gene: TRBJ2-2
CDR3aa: CASSGVTGPGELFF

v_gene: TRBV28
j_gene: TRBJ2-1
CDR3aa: CASRHFTSGRVDEQFF

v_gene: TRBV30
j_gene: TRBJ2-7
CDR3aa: CAWSVRAGGEQYF

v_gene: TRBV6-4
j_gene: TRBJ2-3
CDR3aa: CASSLREGDTQYF

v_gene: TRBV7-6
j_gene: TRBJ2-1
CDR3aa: CASSLTSGSYEQFF

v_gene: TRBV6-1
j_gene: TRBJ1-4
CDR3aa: CASKTGATNEKLFF

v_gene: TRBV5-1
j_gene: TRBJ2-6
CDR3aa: CASNLRSSGANVLTF

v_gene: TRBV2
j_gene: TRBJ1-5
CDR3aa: CASSDFQGDQPQHF

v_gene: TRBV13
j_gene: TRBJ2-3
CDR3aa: CASSLDPATDTQYF

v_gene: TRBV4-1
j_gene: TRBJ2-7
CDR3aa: CASSQDLRSGQGSTYEQYF

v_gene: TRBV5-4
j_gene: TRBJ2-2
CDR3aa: CASSSAGGTGELFF

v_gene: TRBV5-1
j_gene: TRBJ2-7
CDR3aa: CATAKGQGYEQYF

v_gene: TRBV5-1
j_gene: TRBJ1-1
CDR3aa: CASSLGDRDLLRAFF

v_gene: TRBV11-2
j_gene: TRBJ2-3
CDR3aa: CASSLGSLAGNTDTQYF

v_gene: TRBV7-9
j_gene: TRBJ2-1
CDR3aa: CASSSRESSYNEQFF

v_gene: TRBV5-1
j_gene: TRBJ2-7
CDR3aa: CASSPGRQGVSHEQYF

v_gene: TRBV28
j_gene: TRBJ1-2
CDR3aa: CASSSRYGYTF

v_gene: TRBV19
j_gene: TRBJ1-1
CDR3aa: CASTVPGQGRRIF

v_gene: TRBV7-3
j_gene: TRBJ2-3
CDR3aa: CASSLGGLAGDTQYF

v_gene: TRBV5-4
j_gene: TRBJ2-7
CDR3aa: CASSLDRPPYEQYF

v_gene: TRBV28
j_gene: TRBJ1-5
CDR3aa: CASRGPGQGGQPQHF

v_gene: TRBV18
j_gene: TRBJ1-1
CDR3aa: CASSLVQIQGVGDTEAFF

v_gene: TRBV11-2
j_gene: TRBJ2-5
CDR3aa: CASSLELQETQYF

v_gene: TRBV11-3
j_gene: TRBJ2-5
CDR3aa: CASSLGYREETQYF

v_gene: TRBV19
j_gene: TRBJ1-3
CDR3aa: CASISQDGSGNTIYF

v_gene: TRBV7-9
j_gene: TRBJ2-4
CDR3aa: CASSRNGGNIQYF

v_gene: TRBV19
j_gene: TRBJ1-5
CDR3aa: CASSRGNQPQHF

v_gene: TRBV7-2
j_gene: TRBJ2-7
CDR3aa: CASRLQAEQFYEQYF

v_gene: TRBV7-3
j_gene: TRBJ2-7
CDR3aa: CASSPGLAGEQYF

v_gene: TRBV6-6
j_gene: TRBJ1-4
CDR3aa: CASSSTSIGANEKLFF

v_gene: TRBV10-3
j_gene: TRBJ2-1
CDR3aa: CAISESGGRALNEQFF

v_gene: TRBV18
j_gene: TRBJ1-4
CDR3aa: CASSPVQAEGKLFF

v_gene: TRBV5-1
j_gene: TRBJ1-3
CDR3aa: CASSLERGNTIYF

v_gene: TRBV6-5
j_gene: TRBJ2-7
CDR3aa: CASSRMLAGPEQYF

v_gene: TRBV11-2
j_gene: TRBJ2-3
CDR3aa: CASNRLAGGRTSTDTQYF

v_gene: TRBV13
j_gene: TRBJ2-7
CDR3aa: CASSLGTGAGGEQYF

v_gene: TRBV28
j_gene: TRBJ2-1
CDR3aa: CASRASGSSYNEQFF

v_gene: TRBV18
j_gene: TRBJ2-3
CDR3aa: CASSPMADTQYF

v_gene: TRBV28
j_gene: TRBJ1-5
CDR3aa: CASSLYSNQPQHF

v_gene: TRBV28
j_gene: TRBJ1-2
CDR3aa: CASSLGGQGAGYTF

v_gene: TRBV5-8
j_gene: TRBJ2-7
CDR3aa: CASSFEGGIETYEQYF